These 29 T cell receptor beta chains share one sample of origin, sequenced in a study of blood T cell repertoires in COVID-19 (dated by TCRdb to 2018 to 2021). Libraries were constructed by the immunoSEQ multiplex PCR assay. TCRdb took this table from immuneACCESS and kept in-frame rearrangements with V and J called. Such tables lack part of the clones; where checked against another copy, unresolved V genes explain under half of the gap, and the rest is unexplained. This sample holds about 200,000 clones; roughly three quarters were observed only once. The top ten clonotypes cover around 5.9% of the sample. The sequenced sample was peripheral blood. The receptors come from a woman between 35 and 50 years old with COVID-19, enrolled during active disease.

This rearrangement joins TRBV5-1 to TRBJ2-5; TRBD2 matches at 7 bases. The CDR3 is made up of 13 amino acids. The ends lost 5 bases at V and 4 bases at J; junction bases unmatched: 5. Germline V gene sequence: CDR1 SGHRS, CDR2 YFSETQ. DNA for the CDR3: TGCGCCAGCAGAGCTAGCGGTAGAGAGACCCAGTACTTC. Protein sequence: CASRASGRETQYF.

This chain links TRBV5-1 with TRBJ2-7; no definite D call. In germline, CDR1 is SGHRS, CDR2 YFSETQ. The CDR3 runs 13 residues. V was cut by 2 bases and J by 0 bases, with 6 bases left in between. This CDR3 is CASSFLVSYEQYF. As DNA, the CDR3 is TGCGCCAGCAGCTTCCTCGTCTCCTACGAGCAGTACTTC.

The chain is built from TRBV6-6 and TRBJ2-7, with 13 bases aligning to TRBD2. The junction had 20 bases not matched to a gene; V was cut back by 6 bases and J by 3 bases. This CDR3 is built from 20 residues. Looked up from germline, CDR1 is MNHNY and CDR2 is SVGAGI (reference sequence). DNA of the CDR3: TGTGCCAGCAGCCGAATGTCGGGACTAGCGGGATTGGAGAGGAGCTACGAGCAGTACTTC. This sequence encodes CASSRMSGLAGLERSYEQYF.

V is TRBV18 and J is TRBJ2-2; tentatively, D is TRBD1 (5 bases). Germline CDR1 reads KGHSH; CDR2 reads LQKENI. V lost 3 bases and J 5 bases, leaving 13 bases between the germline ends. CDR3 length: 15 residues. This CDR3 is CASSPSSRQTGELFF. The DNA of the CDR3 is TGTGCCAGCTCACCTTCTTCTCGACAGACCGGGGAGCTGTTTTTT.

The genes are TRBV7-8 and TRBJ2-7, with a tentative D call TRBD1 (5 bases). Trimming stripped 4 bases from V and 0 bases from J, with 16 bases between. In germline, CDR1 is SGHVS, CDR2 FQNEAQ. This CDR3 is built from 16 residues. CDR3: CASSSLAGPSSYEQYF. CDR3 DNA sequence: TGTGCCAGCAGCTCCCTCGCAGGGCCCTCCTCCTACGAGCAGTACTTC.

This clone has a single count. V is TRBV27 and J is TRBJ2-5, with D tentatively TRBD1 (6 bases). Germline lookup yields CDR1 MNHEY and CDR2 SMNVEV (reference sequence). The CDR3 extends over 13 amino acids. V gave up 5 bases and J gave up 5 bases, with 12 bases separating them. CDR3 in amino acids: CASSIQGLETQYF. The CDR3 bases are TGTGCCAGCAGTATACAGGGTCTGGAGACCCAGTACTTC.

The V call is TRBV10-2, the J call TRBJ1-1; 9 nucleotides agree with TRBD1. V lost 7 bases to trimming and J lost 1 base; unmatched junction nucleotides: 4. The length of the CDR3 is 14 residues. The V gene's germline CDR1 is WSHSY and CDR2 SAAADI. CDR3 in DNA: TGCGCCAGCACCTGGGACAGGGAGAACACTGAAGCTTTCTTT. Its translation is CASTWDRENTEAFF.

The rearrangement joins TRBV11-2 to TRBJ2-3, with 7 bases lining up with TRBD1. Germline CDR1 SGHAT, CDR2 FQNNGV. The CDR3 is 15 amino acids. With V trimmed by 4 bases and J by 2 bases, 6 bases remained unmatched. CDR3 in DNA: TGTGCCAGCAGCTACTCGGGACAGTTCACAGATACGCAGTATTTT. It is translated as CASSYSGQFTDTQYF.

The chain links TRBV3-1 (or the pseudogene TRBV3-2) to TRBJ2-2; 11 nucleotides match TRBD1. The CDR3 runs to 16 residues. Germline loops: CDR1 LGHDT, CDR2 YNNKEL (reference sequence). The V and J ends lost 4 bases and 7 bases, in that order; junction bases with no gene match: 8. CDR3 protein: CASSPTGTGGLGELFF. CDR3 nucleotide sequence: TGTGCCAGCAGCCCAACCGGGACAGGGGGACTCGGGGAGCTGTTTTTT.

The chain joins TRBV27 to TRBJ2-5; D is perhaps TRBD1 (6 bases). Germline assignment: CDR1 MNHEY and CDR2 SMNVEV (reference sequence). The CDR3 is 14 amino acids. Trimming removed 0 bases at V and 3 bases at J, with 8 bases between. The CDR3 DNA reads as TGTGCCAGCAGTTTATCCCGACAGGAAGAGACCCAGTACTTC. It specifies CASSLSRQEETQYF.

The chain has TRBV12-5 and TRBJ2-5; D gene ambiguous. This CDR3 has 13 residues. V shed 6 bases and J shed 7 bases, with 15 bases lying between them. Germline CDR1 and CDR2: LGHNT and FRNRAP. The CDR3 spells CASGPPLSRTQYF. CDR3 bases: TGTGCTAGTGGCCCCCCACTATCACGGACCCAGTACTTC.

This clone was found a few times. The chain carries TRBV4-1 and TRBJ2-2, with D possibly TRBD1 on 6 matching bases. Germline V gives CDR1 MGHRA, CDR2 YSYEKL. V lost 6 bases, J lost 0 bases, and 14 bases lay in between. The CDR3 extends over 16 amino acids. DNA of the CDR3: TGCGCCAGCAGACTTCGACAGGTCGCGAACACCGGGGAGCTGTTTTTT. This encodes CASRLRQVANTGELFF.

This sequence joins TRBV2 and TRBJ2-4; D perhaps matches TRBD2 (5 bases). CDR3 length: 14 amino acids. Germline CDR1 SNHLY, CDR2 FYNNEI. V lost 4 bases and J lost 7, with 14 bases in between. The CDR3 DNA sequence: TGTGCCAGCAGTGGTAGATCGGGAAGGAACATTCAGTACTTC. Translated, it gives CASSGRSGRNIQYF. The full variable domain, with the rest looked up from reference TRBV2 and TRBJ2-4, is EPEVTQTPSHQVTQMGQEVILRCVPISNHLYFYWYRQILGQKVEFLVSFYNNEISEKSEIFDDQFSVERPDGSNFTLKIRSTKLEDSAMYFCASSGRSGRNIQYFGAGTRLSVL.

This clone has a single count. The DNA for the CDR3 is TGTGCCAGCAGCTTCGGAGGGGTGGAGACCCAGTACTTC. Its protein is CASSFGGVETQYF. The chain uses TRBV11-2 and TRBJ2-5; TRBD2 might be the D (6 bases). The ends were cut back, 3 bases at V and 5 bases at J, with 10 bases in the middle. CDR1 and CDR2 from the germline V gene are SGHAT and FQNNGV. The CDR3 is 13 amino acids.

The chain carries TRBV7-9 and TRBJ1-3; weak D call: TRBD1 (6 bases). The length of the CDR3 is 17 residues. Looked up from germline, CDR1 is SEHNR and CDR2 is FQNEAQ (reference sequence). V dropped 1 base and J dropped 0 bases, with 13 bases sitting between them. DNA of the CDR3: TGTGCCAGCAGCTTAGACCTGGACAGTTACTCTGGAAACACCATATATTTT. Translated: CASSLDLDSYSGNTIYF.

The chain uses TRBV24-1 and TRBJ1-1; no firm D call. The CDR3 is 12 residues long. V was cut by 5 bases and J by 8 bases, with 11 bases left in between. Germline-derived CDR1 and CDR2 are KGHDR and SFDVKD. Here the CDR3 DNA reads TGTGCCACCAGTGGGCCCCTCGGGGAAGCTTTCTTT. Translation gives CATSGPLGEAFF.

This chain uses TRBV5-4 with TRBJ1-2, with D maybe TRBD1 (5 bases). Germline CDR1 SGHNT, CDR2 YYREEE (reference sequence). Trimming took off 7 bases at V and 0 bases at J, with 16 bases between the two ends. The CDR3 contains 15 residues. The CDR3 bases are TGTGCCAGCCATCCCGGGGGAATAGCTAACTATGGCTACACCTTC. This codes for CASHPGGIANYGYTF.

The chain joins TRBV6-4 to TRBJ1-1; no clear D. The V end lost 3 bases, the J end lost 3 bases, and 17 bases lay between the germline ends. The germline V gene encodes CDR1 MRHNA and CDR2 SNTAGT. This CDR3 spans 16 amino acids. The CDR3 protein is CASSEGASWEDTEAFF. In nucleotides, the CDR3 is TGTGCCAGCAGTGAGGGAGCATCCTGGGAGGACACTGAAGCTTTCTTT.

This chain uses TRBV29-1 with TRBJ1-2; 11 bases line up with TRBD1. The trim removed 7 bases at V and 8 bases at J, leaving 3 bases unmatched. Germline CDR1 SQVTM, CDR2 ANQGSEA. The CDR3 runs to 11 residues. The CDR3 DNA sequence: TGCAGCGCGGGACAGGGGGGAGGCTACACCTTC. It yields the protein CSAGQGGGYTF.

The chain is built from TRBV11-2 and TRBJ2-7, with a tentative D call TRBD2 (6 bases). The V and J ends lost 1 base and 3 bases respectively, with 10 bases between them. CDR1 and CDR2 from the germline V gene are SGHAT and FQNNGV. This CDR3 is 14 amino acids long. DNA for the CDR3: TGTGCCAGCAGCTTAGCGGGAGAGGACTACGAGCAGTACTTC. Translation gives CASSLAGEDYEQYF.

This chain uses TRBV7-9 with TRBJ2-3, with TRBD1 identical over 7 bases. CDR1 is SEHNR and CDR2 is FQNEAQ in the germline V gene (reference sequence). V lost 3 bases to trimming and J lost 1 base; unmatched junction nucleotides: 4. This CDR3 is 15 amino acids long. This chain's CDR3 is CASSLTGSRTDTQYF. For the CDR3, the DNA is TGTGCCAGCAGCTTGACAGGGAGTCGCACAGATACGCAGTATTTT.

The chain employs TRBV27 and TRBJ2-1, with D possibly matching TRBD2 (6 bases). This CDR3 contains 15 residues. Trimming left V 5 bases short and J 0 bases short, with 11 bases between. Germline CDR1 MNHEY, CDR2 SMNVEV (reference sequence). The CDR3 bases are TGTGCCAGCAGTAATAGCGGACCCTCCTACAATGAGCAGTTCTTC. Encoded protein: CASSNSGPSYNEQFF.

This clone came up once. The rearrangement joins TRBV29-1 to TRBJ1-2; TRBD1 might be the D (6 bases). From germline, CDR1 is SQVTM and CDR2 ANQGSEA. The CDR3 has 14 amino acids. V lost 6 bases and J 4 bases, leaving 18 bases between the germline ends. The CDR3 nucleotides are TGCAGCGTCGACAGGTCCTATCCCGTCTATGGCTACACCTTC. This translates into CSVDRSYPVYGYTF. The full variable domain, with the rest looked up from reference TRBV29-1 and TRBJ1-2, is SAVISQKPSRDICQRGTSLTIQCQVDSQVTMMFWYRQQPGQSLTLIATANQGSEATYESGFVIDKFPISRPNLTFSTLTVSNMSPEDSSIYLCSVDRSYPVYGYTFGSGTRLTVV.

The chain is built from TRBV9 and TRBJ1-5, with D tentatively TRBD1 (5 bases). This CDR3 contains 15 residues. Germline loops: CDR1 SGDLS, CDR2 YYNGEE. The germline V and J ends were trimmed by 0 bases and 5 bases, with 12 bases remaining between them. This CDR3 reads CASSVAGIPYQPQHF. In nucleotides, the CDR3 is TGTGCCAGCAGCGTAGCAGGGATCCCCTATCAGCCCCAGCATTTT.

The genes are TRBV2 and TRBJ1-4; 8 bases map to TRBD1. The CDR3 is 15 amino acids. Losses at the gene ends were 6 bases for V and 0 bases for J; bases not matched to a gene: 3. Looked up from germline, CDR1 is SNHLY and CDR2 is FYNNEI. CDR3 DNA sequence: TGTGCCAGCAGAAGGACAGGGACAACTAATGAAAAACTGTTTTTT. Translated, it gives CASRRTGTTNEKLFF.

J is TRBJ1-2 and V is TRBV2, with 7 bases aligning to TRBD1. Germline CDR1 is SNHLY and CDR2 is FYNNEI. Trimming at V came to 5 bases and at J to 2 bases, leaving 5 bases not matched to a gene. This CDR3 spans 14 amino acids. The CDR3, as DNA: TGTGCCAGCAGTTTGACAGGGATGAACTATGGCTACACCTTC. Amino acid sequence: CASSLTGMNYGYTF.

V is TRBV7-6 and J is TRBJ2-1; possibly TRBD2 for D (7 bases). Germline-derived CDR1 and CDR2 are SGHVS and FNYEAQ. The CDR3 covers 15 residues. Trimming took off 1 base at V and 6 bases at J, with 13 bases between the two ends. The CDR3 spells CASSLDGGRSNEQFF. The DNA of the CDR3 is TGTGCCAGCAGCTTAGACGGGGGGCGAAGCAATGAGCAGTTCTTC.

The V call is TRBV5-4, the J call TRBJ2-3; 8 bases are shared with TRBD2. The CDR3 contains 15 residues. CDR1 and CDR2 from the germline V gene are SGHNT and YYREEE (reference sequence). V shed 4 bases and J 6 bases; nucleotides not matched to a gene: 10. The CDR3 sequence is CASSRPGGAADTQYF. In DNA, the CDR3 is TGTGCCAGCAGCCGCCCCGGGGGGGCCGCGGATACGCAGTATTTT.

The chain combines TRBV6-5 with TRBJ1-2, with no clear D. The CDR3 has 13 amino acids. Per germline, CDR1 MNHEY and CDR2 SVGAGI. Trimming pared 6 bases from V and 10 bases from J, leaving 18 bases between. CDR3 DNA: TGTGCCAGCAGGCAAGCGGAGCCAAGTCACTACACCTTC. It translates to CASRQAEPSHYTF.